This T cell receptor (beta chain) came from a study of cytomegalovirus exposure and HLA in healthy donors. Both 60 Vbeta primers and 13 Jbeta primers went into the PCR. The repertoire was sequenced with immunoSEQ multiplex PCR; TCRdb's copy has only in-frame clones and lacks some. The table lists roughly 120,000 clones, 80% of them singletons, with less than 3% in the top ten. Sequencing input: PBMCs. The sequence was collected from a man between 25 and 39 years old in good health and CMV-seronegative.

The CDR3 sequence is CASSYVQGGGYTF. DNA of the CDR3: TGTGCCAGCAGTTACGTACAGGGCGGCGGCTACACCTTC. The chain recombines TRBV6-6 with TRBJ1-2, with D perhaps matching TRBD1 (6 bases). The CDR3 length is 13 residues. Deletions cut 2 bases from V and 8 bases from J, with 12 bases between. Germline values: CDR1 MNHNY, CDR2 SVGAGI (reference sequence).